The 32 T cell receptor beta chains in this list originate from one sample, sequenced in a study of blood T cell repertoires in COVID-19. Produced via immunoSEQ multiplex PCR; TCRdb's table is partial and in-frame only. This table holds 110,000 to 150,000 clones, 80% to 90% found once. Sequencing was carried out using peripheral blood. These TCRs come from a woman aged 50 to 60 with acute or convalescent COVID-19.

The chain combines TRBV7-6 with TRBJ2-5; TRBD2 aligns across 7 bases. The length of the CDR3 is 12 residues. Trimming at V came to 6 bases and at J to 3 bases, leaving 1 base not matched to a gene. CDR1 SGHVS and CDR2 FNYEAQ come from the germline V gene. CDR3 DNA sequence: TGTGCCAGCAGGAGCGGGGAAGAGACCCAGTACTTC. This translates into CASRSGEETQYF. Drawing the rest from reference TRBV7-6 and TRBJ2-5, the complete variable domain is GAGVSQSPRYKVTKRGQDVALRCDPISGHVSLYWYRQALGQGPEFLTYFNYEAQQDKSGLPNDRFSAERPEGSISTLTIQRTEQRDSAMYRCASRSGEETQYFGPGTRLLVL.

The sample holds one count of this clone. V gene TRBV18 combines with J gene TRBJ2-7; D is perhaps TRBD2 (6 bases). This CDR3 has 13 amino acids. V shed 6 bases and J shed 4 bases, with 13 bases lying between them. The V gene's germline CDR1 is KGHSH and CDR2 LQKENI. Written as DNA, the CDR3 is TGTGCCAGCTCCCTCGGGAGAAAGTACGAGCAGTACTTC. This gives the protein CASSLGRKYEQYF. Full variable domain (missing parts from reference TRBV18 and TRBJ2-7): NAGVMQNPRHLVRRRGQEARLRCSPMKGHSHVYWYRQLPEEGLKFMVYLQKENIIDESGMPKERFSAEFPKEGPSILRIQQVVRGDSAAYFCASSLGRKYEQYFGPGTRLTVT.

The chain couples TRBV6-5 to TRBJ1-5; no clear D. The CDR3 is 13 amino acids. Deletions cut 6 bases from V and 4 bases from J, with 10 bases between. CDR1 MNHEY and CDR2 SVGAGI come from the germline V gene. CDR3 sequence: CASRHGVNQPQHF. CDR3 in DNA: TGTGCCAGCAGACACGGGGTAAATCAGCCCCAGCATTTT.

This chain links TRBV9 with TRBJ2-7; 9 bases are shared with TRBD1. Germline V gene data show CDR1 as SGDLS and CDR2 as YYNGEE. With 0 bases clipped from V and 4 bases from J, the junction kept 5 bases outside the gene matches. The CDR3 contains 15 residues. CDR3: CASSVGGDRAYEQYF. The CDR3 nucleotides read TGTGCCAGCAGCGTAGGTGGGGACAGGGCGTACGAGCAGTACTTC.

The V call is TRBV15, the J call TRBJ2-4, with TRBD1 matching 9 bases. Germline V CDR1 and CDR2: LNHNV, YYDKDF (reference sequence). V was clipped by 5 bases and J by 7 bases; unmatched bases: 6. CDR3 length: 14 residues. CDR3 coding DNA: TGTGCCACCAGCCCCGACAGGGGGGGGAACATTCAGTACTTC. Translating gives CATSPDRGGNIQYF.

The chain uses TRBV4-1 and TRBJ1-1; possible D gene TRBD1, 5 bases. Germline V gene lookup returns CDR1 MGHRA and CDR2 YSYEKL. The CDR3 runs 14 residues. The V end was cut by 0 bases, the J end by 3 bases, with 8 bases between. The CDR3 coding sequence is TGCGCCAGCAGCCAAGAACAGGTGGACACTGAAGCTTTCTTT. Protein product: CASSQEQVDTEAFF.

Here the CDR3 reads CASSYTGVITEAFF. CDR3 sequence (DNA): TGTGCCAGCAGTTACACAGGGGTGATCACTGAAGCTTTCTTT. This chain uses TRBV6-5 with TRBJ1-1; TRBD1 matches 7 bases. The germline gives CDR1 MNHEY, CDR2 SVGAGI. The CDR3 is 14 amino acids. V was clipped by 2 bases and J by 4 bases; unmatched bases: 4.

V gene TRBV9 combines with J gene TRBJ2-5; TRBD2 matches at 8 bases. The CDR3 totals 15 residues. Germline V gene lookup returns CDR1 SGDLS and CDR2 YYNGEE. The junction had 3 bases not matched to a gene; V was cut back by 0 bases and J by 2 bases. In nucleotides, the CDR3 is TGTGCCAGCAGCGTAGCTTCGGGGGGGCAAGAGACCCAGTACTTC. This gives the protein CASSVASGGQETQYF.

This rearrangement joins TRBV7-9 to TRBJ1-1; 8 bases are a match to TRBD1. Germline CDR1 reads SEHNR; CDR2 reads FQNEAQ (reference sequence). CDR3 length: 15 residues. J gave up 8 bases and V 1 base, and 9 bases lay outside the gene matches. In nucleotides, the CDR3 is TGTGCCAGCAGCTTAGTCCACCAGGGGGCACGAGAAGCTTTCTTT. Translation: CASSLVHQGAREAFF.

The V and J genes are TRBV5-6 and TRBJ1-3; 7 bases are shared with TRBD1. Trimming removed 2 bases from V and 2 bases from J; junction bases left unmatched: 4. Germline CDR1 SGHDT, CDR2 YYEEEE. The CDR3 runs 15 residues. The CDR3 region has the DNA TGTGCCAGCAGCTTACCACAGGGGACTGGAAACACCATATATTTT. Its protein is CASSLPQGTGNTIYF. The entire variable domain, with the rest obtained from reference TRBV5-6 and TRBJ1-3, is as follows: DAGVTQSPTHLIKTRGQQVTLRCSPKSGHDTVSWYQQALGQGPQFIFQYYEEEERQRGNFPDRFSGHQFPNYSSELNVNALLLGDSALYLCASSLPQGTGNTIYFGEGSWLTVV.

This clone occurred once. This chain connects TRBV21-1 to TRBJ2-7; the DNA was not used to check the table's D call, TRBD1. TRBV21-1 is marked as a pseudogene. The CDR3 is 17 amino acids. This CDR3 reads CASSKKKDRELSYEQYF. In DNA, the CDR3 is TGTGCCAGCAGCAAAAAAAAGGACAGGGAACTCTCCTACGAGCAGTACTTC.

The CDR3 loop reads CASSLYWASNTEAFF. As DNA, the CDR3 is TGTGCCAGCAGTTTATACTGGGCCTCTAACACTGAAGCTTTCTTT. The chain couples TRBV28 to TRBJ1-1; D is unclear. Between the trimmed V and J ends, which lost 1 base and 2 bases, there was a span of 11 bases. Germline CDR1 reads MDHEN; CDR2 reads SYDVKM. This CDR3 contains 15 residues.

This clone was picked up one time. CDR3 sequence: CASSRGGDSSLETQYF. CDR3 in DNA: TGCGCCAGCAGCCGGGGGGGTGACAGTTCCCTAGAGACCCAGTACTTC. The V call is TRBV5-1, the J call TRBJ2-5, with TRBD2 matching 8 bases. The germline V gene encodes CDR1 SGHRS and CDR2 YFSETQ. The V segment lost 4 bases and the J segment 4 bases; nucleotides outside the gene matches: 12. The length of the CDR3 is 16 residues.

Comments on this clone: A read error may account for a junction end that differs from germline. The DNA of the CDR3 is TGTGCCAGCTCAACCGGGACAGGGAACTTTGGCTACACCTTC. Protein: CASSTGTGNFGYTF. This sequence joins TRBV18 and TRBJ1-2; 9 bases are a match to TRBD1. The length of the CDR3 is 14 residues. Germline lookup yields CDR1 KGHSH and CDR2 LQKENI.

This rearrangement joins TRBV29-1 to TRBJ2-7; D is possibly TRBD1 (6 bases). CDR1 and CDR2 from the germline V gene are SQVTM and ANQGSEA. V was clipped by 6 bases and J by 0 bases, with 12 bases between them. The CDR3 loop spans 13 amino acids. CDR3 sequence: CSVVRDNSYEQYF. In DNA, the CDR3 is TGCAGCGTCGTCCGGGACAACTCCTACGAGCAGTACTTC.

This chain links TRBV2 with TRBJ1-2; 11 bases are a match to TRBD1. The germline CDR1 and CDR2 sequences are SNHLY and FYNNEI. The junction had 4 bases not matched to a gene; V was cut back by 6 bases and J by 4 bases. The CDR3 runs to 14 residues. This chain's CDR3 is CASRGQGEGYGYTF. CDR3 nucleotides: TGTGCCAGCAGGGGACAGGGGGAGGGCTATGGCTACACCTTC.

The CDR3, as DNA: TGTGCCAGCAGCTTGGAGACAGAGCATGAAAAACTGTTTTTT. Translating it yields CASSLETEHEKLFF. The chain carries TRBV5-4 and TRBJ1-4; D perhaps matches TRBD1 (5 bases). V lost 0 bases and J 6 bases, leaving 9 bases between the germline ends. CDR3 length equals 14 residues. Per the germline V gene, CDR1 is SGHNT and CDR2 is YYREEE (reference sequence).

As regards this clone: The germline gene is not matched at one end of the junction; a read error may be the cause. V is TRBV13 and J is TRBJ1-2; TRBD1 is a possible D gene (5 bases). From germline, CDR1 is PRHDT and CDR2 FYEKMQ (reference sequence). CDR3 length: 12 amino acids. DNA for the CDR3: TGTGCCAGCACCTTAGAGGGGCATGGCTACACCTTC. It codes for CASTLEGHGYTF.

V usage is TRBV10-2 and J usage is TRBJ2-7, with 10 bases aligning to TRBD2. Germline V gives CDR1 WSHSY, CDR2 SAAADI. The CDR3 runs 13 residues. V lost 6 bases and J lost 6; bases outside the gene matches: 5. CDR3 nucleotide sequence: TGCGCCAGCAGACTAGCGGGGCAGGGCGAGCAGTACTTC. This translates into CASRLAGQGEQYF.

The rearrangement links TRBV6-5 to TRBJ1-1; D is possibly TRBD1 (5 bases). Trimming left V 4 bases short and J 4 bases short, with 10 bases between. Germline loops: CDR1 MNHEY, CDR2 SVGAGI. The CDR3 length is 13 residues. The CDR3 DNA follows: TGTGCCAGCAGTTGGGGGGGGGTCACTGAAGCTTTCTTT. Translating gives CASSWGGVTEAFF.

The chain couples TRBV5-1 to TRBJ1-2; TRBD1 agrees at 8 bases. This CDR3 has 14 residues. Germline V gives CDR1 SGHRS, CDR2 YFSETQ. With V trimmed by 4 bases and J by 8 bases, 10 bases remained unmatched. The CDR3 DNA follows: TGCGCCAGCAGCCACGATGGACAGGGCTGGGGCTACACCTTC. Translation: CASSHDGQGWGYTF.

J is TRBJ1-5 and V is TRBV5-5; no definite D call. CDR3 size: 16 residues. The germline V gene has CDR1 SGHKS and CDR2 YYEKEE (reference sequence). Trimming stripped 0 bases from V and 4 bases from J, with 14 bases between. The CDR3 DNA is TGTGCCAGCAGCTTGGCGGCAGGCCCTCTTAATCAGCCCCAGCATTTT. Translation: CASSLAAGPLNQPQHF.

This clone was seen once. This sequence joins TRBV13 and TRBJ2-7; TRBD2 matches at 11 bases. The CDR3 contains 14 residues. From germline, CDR1 is PRHDT and CDR2 FYEKMQ (reference sequence). J gave up 3 bases and V 6 bases, and 4 bases lay outside the gene matches. This CDR3 is CASRSLAGGYEQYF. The DNA of the CDR3 is TGTGCCAGCAGATCCCTAGCGGGAGGCTACGAGCAGTACTTC.

V usage is TRBV2 and J usage is TRBJ1-1; 8 bases line up with TRBD1. CDR1 is SNHLY and CDR2 is FYNNEI in the germline V gene. The CDR3 runs 13 residues. The V gene end was trimmed by 4 bases and the J gene end by 8 bases; junction bases not matched to a gene: 6. DNA of the CDR3: TGTGCCAGCAGTGGCCCCACAGGGGGAGAAGCTTTCTTT. Its translation is CASSGPTGGEAFF.

The gene calls are TRBV10-1 and TRBJ1-4, with D perhaps matching TRBD1 (5 bases). Per the germline V gene, CDR1 is WNHNN and CDR2 is SYGVQD (reference sequence). The CDR3 covers 14 residues. V lost 4 bases, J lost 1 base, and 7 bases lay in between. The CDR3 region is CASSGQLTNEKLFF. DNA for the CDR3: TGCGCCAGCAGTGGACAGCTAACTAATGAAAAACTGTTTTTT.

The J gene is TRBJ1-2, the V gene TRBV6-5; D gene ambiguous. The CDR3 is 14 residues long. V lost 2 bases, J lost 2 bases, and 9 bases lay in between. In germline, CDR1 is MNHEY, CDR2 SVGAGI. The CDR3 sequence is CASSYLDRNYGYTF. The CDR3 region has the DNA TGTGCCAGCAGTTACCTCGATCGGAACTATGGCTACACCTTC.

The chain links TRBV6-5 to TRBJ2-6; 7 bases align to TRBD1. Germline V CDR1 and CDR2: MNHEY, SVGAGI. The CDR3 sequence is 15 residues long. The trim removed 11 bases at V and 4 bases at J, leaving 11 bases unmatched. In DNA form, the CDR3 reads TGTGCCGCTCGCGACAGGGATACGGGGGCCAACGTCCTGACTTTC. Protein: CAARDRDTGANVLTF.

With regard to this clone: The junction shows a germline mismatch at one end, possibly a read error. The chain employs TRBV6-5 and TRBJ2-7; 11 bases map to TRBD2. This CDR3 comprises 14 residues. Germline V gives CDR1 MNHEY, CDR2 SVGAGI. The CDR3 sequence: CTLAGGFPSYEQYF. CDR3 nucleotides: TGCACTCTAGCGGGGGGATTCCCGTCCTACGAGCAGTACTTC.

This clone was seen more than once but under ten times. The J gene is TRBJ1-2, the V gene TRBV29-1; 8 bases agree with TRBD1. Unmatched junction bases numbered 9, after V lost 7 bases and J lost 8 bases. The CDR3 runs 12 residues. Germline CDR1 SQVTM, CDR2 ANQGSEA. CDR3 coding DNA: TGCAGCGCTTCAAAACAGGGGGAGGGCTACACCTTC. Translated: CSASKQGEGYTF.

The chain links TRBV9 to TRBJ1-3, with D possibly TRBD1 on 5 matching bases. The germline gives CDR1 SGDLS, CDR2 YYNGEE. CDR3 length: 16 amino acids. The V end lost 3 bases, the J end lost 4 bases, and 17 bases lay between the germline ends. The CDR3 sequence is CASSAGGDTWGNTIYF. The CDR3 DNA follows: TGTGCCAGCAGCGCGGGAGGGGATACGTGGGGAAACACCATATATTTT. Full variable domain (remainder filled in from reference TRBV9 and TRBJ1-3): DSGVTQTPKHLITATGQRVTLRCSPRSGDLSVYWYQQSLDQGLQFLIQYYNGEERAKGNILERFSAQQFPDLHSELNLSSLELGDSALYFCASSAGGDTWGNTIYFGEGSWLTVV.

V gene TRBV19 combines with J gene TRBJ1-1; possible D gene TRBD1, 5 bases. The CDR3 has 15 residues. CDR1 and CDR2 (germline): LNHDA, SQIVND (reference sequence). Trimming left V 5 bases short and J 0 bases short, with 13 bases between. In DNA form, the CDR3 reads TGTGCCAGTAGTTGGGGGGAGGGCATGAACACTGAAGCTTTCTTT. This codes for CASSWGEGMNTEAFF.

The J gene is TRBJ2-3, the V gene TRBV10-2; 9 bases agree with TRBD2. The CDR3 loop spans 17 amino acids. After removal of 0 bases from V and 3 bases from J, the junction contained 7 bases not matched to a gene. Germline lookup yields CDR1 WSHSY and CDR2 SAAADI. CDR3 sequence (DNA): TGCGCCAGCAGTGAGTCACCTAGCGGGATTGGAACAGATACGCAGTATTTT. Amino acid sequence: CASSESPSGIGTDTQYF.